Listed below are T cell receptor beta chains from one sample, sequenced in a study of OX40 agonist ivuxolimab in advanced cancers. TCRdb's table, derived via immunoSEQ multiplex PCR, lists solely in-frame clones and lacks some. There are under 85,000 clones in the sample; around 87% occur only once, and about 0.57% lies in the top ten. The sequences come from CD4+ or CD8+ T cells sorted from blood, collected in a trial of the OX40 agonist ivuxolimab. These receptors all stem from an adult with an advanced solid tumor such as melanoma, head and neck, liver or kidney cancer. CDR3s include the opening cysteine and the closing phenylalanine or tryptophan. The order of the fields is V gene, D gene, J gene, clone size, CDR3 DNA, CDR3 protein. D genes are given only for firm matches. The size entry is marked missing in some rows and otherwise reads once, few, many or a size class.

v_gene: TRBV30; d_gene: -; j_gene: TRBJ1-2; abundance: -; CDR3nt: TGTGCCTGGAGTGTAGGCCTTCTCTATGGCTACACCTTC; CDR3aa: CAWSVGLLYGYTF
v_gene: TRBV5-1; d_gene: -; j_gene: TRBJ1-3; abundance: -; CDR3nt: TGCGCCAGCAGCGCGGGTATAGGAAACACCATATATTTT; CDR3aa: CASSAGIGNTIYF
v_gene: TRBV28; d_gene: -; j_gene: TRBJ2-3; abundance: -; CDR3nt: TGTGCCAGCAGTTCTCCTTTATGGAGGGCCCAAGATACGCAGTATTTT; CDR3aa: CASSSPLWRAQDTQYF
v_gene: TRBV11-3; d_gene: -; j_gene: TRBJ2-7; abundance: -; CDR3nt: TGTGCCAGCAGCGCAGGGGGGGAGCAGTACTTC; CDR3aa: CASSAGGEQYF
v_gene: TRBV5-1; d_gene: TRBD1; j_gene: TRBJ2-6; abundance: -; CDR3nt: TGCGCCAGCAGCTTGCGTGTAGGGACAGGGGAGGGCTCTGGGGCCAACGTCCTGACTTTC; CDR3aa: CASSLRVGTGEGSGANVLTF
v_gene: TRBV11-3; d_gene: TRBD2; j_gene: TRBJ2-2; abundance: -; CDR3nt: TGTGCCAGCAGCTTAGAAGCGGGAGAGGGGACCGGGGAGCTGTTTTTT; CDR3aa: CASSLEAGEGTGELFF
v_gene: TRBV30; d_gene: -; j_gene: TRBJ2-6; abundance: once; CDR3nt: TGTGCCTGGGGGTCTGGGGCCAACGTCCTGACTTTC; CDR3aa: CAWGSGANVLTF
v_gene: TRBV2; d_gene: TRBD1; j_gene: TRBJ2-7; abundance: -; CDR3nt: TGTGCCAGCAGATTGGGACAGGGGGGTTCCGAGCAGTACTTC; CDR3aa: CASRLGQGGSEQYF
v_gene: TRBV6-1; d_gene: -; j_gene: TRBJ2-7; abundance: -; CDR3nt: TGTGCCAGCATGTTAGAGTACACCTCGTCCGACGAGCAGTACTTC; CDR3aa: CASMLEYTSSDEQYF
v_gene: TRBV4-3; d_gene: -; j_gene: TRBJ2-1; abundance: few; CDR3nt: TGCGCCAGCAGCCAAGATCTAGGGGGGGAGGATGAGCAGTTCTTC; CDR3aa: CASSQDLGGEDEQFF
v_gene: TRBV5-1; d_gene: TRBD2; j_gene: TRBJ2-2; abundance: -; CDR3nt: TGCGCCAGCAGCATCTCCGGGGGGGCGAACACCGGGGAGCTGTTTTTT; CDR3aa: CASSISGGANTGELFF
v_gene: TRBV29-1; d_gene: -; j_gene: TRBJ1-1; abundance: once; CDR3nt: TGCAGCGTTGAGCCACGAACGAACACTGAAGCTTTCTTT; CDR3aa: CSVEPRTNTEAFF
v_gene: TRBV19; d_gene: TRBD1; j_gene: TRBJ2-1; abundance: -; CDR3nt: TGTGCCAGTAGTAGCCAGGGGGATTACAATGAGCAGTTCTTC; CDR3aa: CASSSQGDYNEQFF
v_gene: TRBV19; d_gene: -; j_gene: TRBJ1-2; abundance: few; CDR3nt: TGTGCCAGTAGTGGGATAGGCGGCTACACCTTC; CDR3aa: CASSGIGGYTF
v_gene: TRBV5-1; d_gene: TRBD2; j_gene: TRBJ2-1; abundance: -; CDR3nt: TGCGCCAGCAGCCCCGAGCTAGCGGGGGACAATGAGCAGTTCTTC; CDR3aa: CASSPELAGDNEQFF
v_gene: TRBV6-6; d_gene: -; j_gene: TRBJ1-2; abundance: -; CDR3nt: TGTGCCAGCAGTTACGGGGGGGGCTACACCTTC; CDR3aa: CASSYGGGYTF
v_gene: TRBV29-1; d_gene: -; j_gene: TRBJ2-2; abundance: few; CDR3nt: TGCAGCGTTGAAGTTTGGGGCCCCGGGGAGCTGTTTTTT; CDR3aa: CSVEVWGPGELFF
v_gene: TRBV19; d_gene: TRBD2; j_gene: TRBJ2-3; abundance: once; CDR3nt: TGTGCCAGTATGGAGGCGGGAGCGGGTATAGATACGCAGTATTTT; CDR3aa: CASMEAGAGIDTQYF
v_gene: TRBV9; d_gene: -; j_gene: TRBJ1-1; abundance: -; CDR3nt: TGTGCCAGCAGCGTAGGACCCGCCGAGACTGAAGCTTTCTTT; CDR3aa: CASSVGPAETEAFF
v_gene: TRBV30; d_gene: -; j_gene: TRBJ1-1; abundance: -; CDR3nt: TGTGCCTGGAGCGGGAACAGGAACACTGAAGCTTTCTTT; CDR3aa: CAWSGNRNTEAFF
v_gene: TRBV11-3; d_gene: TRBD2; j_gene: TRBJ2-5; abundance: -; CDR3nt: TGTGCCAGCAGCCGTACCCCGGGACTAGCGGGACTTCCACAAGAGACCCAGTACTTC; CDR3aa: CASSRTPGLAGLPQETQYF
v_gene: TRBV5-4; d_gene: -; j_gene: TRBJ1-1; abundance: -; CDR3nt: TGTGCCAGCAACCCAAAACCGGGGAACACTGAAGCTTTCTTT; CDR3aa: CASNPKPGNTEAFF
v_gene: TRBV6-5; d_gene: TRBD1; j_gene: TRBJ2-7; abundance: -; CDR3nt: TGTGCCAGCAGTAGGGACAGGTTGAACTACGAGCAGTACTTC; CDR3aa: CASSRDRLNYEQYF
v_gene: TRBV27; d_gene: -; j_gene: TRBJ1-4; abundance: once; CDR3nt: TGTGCCAGCAGTCCCCTTCACAGGGAACCTAATGAAAAACTGTTTTTT; CDR3aa: CASSPLHREPNEKLFF
v_gene: TRBV2; d_gene: TRBD1; j_gene: TRBJ2-7; abundance: once; CDR3nt: TGTGCCAGCATTGGGACAGGGCACTCCTACGAGCAGTACTTC; CDR3aa: CASIGTGHSYEQYF
v_gene: TRBV7-9; d_gene: TRBD1; j_gene: TRBJ1-1; abundance: -; CDR3nt: TGTGCCAGCTCCGGACAGGGGGGAGCGAGAATGAACACTGAAGCTTTCTTT; CDR3aa: CASSGQGGARMNTEAFF
v_gene: TRBV18; d_gene: TRBD1; j_gene: TRBJ1-5; abundance: -; CDR3nt: TGTGCCAGCTCACCGGTTGTACAGGGGGACAATCAGCCCCAGCATTTT; CDR3aa: CASSPVVQGDNQPQHF
v_gene: TRBV7-2; d_gene: TRBD1; j_gene: TRBJ1-1; abundance: -; CDR3nt: TGTGCCAGCAGCCGGCAGACAGGGGCGAACACTGAAGCTTTCTTT; CDR3aa: CASSRQTGANTEAFF
v_gene: TRBV23-1; d_gene: -; j_gene: TRBJ1-2; abundance: -; CDR3nt: TGCGCCAGCCGCTACTATGGCTACACCTTC; CDR3aa: CASRYYGYTF
v_gene: TRBV7-2; d_gene: TRBD1; j_gene: TRBJ1-2; abundance: -; CDR3nt: TGTGCCAGCAGCCGGGCCGGGACAGGGAGTCTAGCTGGCTACACCTTC; CDR3aa: CASSRAGTGSLAGYTF
v_gene: TRBV6-5; d_gene: -; j_gene: TRBJ1-2; abundance: once; CDR3nt: TGTGCCAGCGCCCCGGCAGGGTCCTATGGCTACACCTTC; CDR3aa: CASAPAGSYGYTF
v_gene: TRBV30; d_gene: -; j_gene: TRBJ1-2; abundance: once; CDR3nt: TGTGCCGACCGACGGGCAGGGTATGGCTACACCTTC; CDR3aa: CADRRAGYGYTF
v_gene: TRBV7-2; d_gene: TRBD1; j_gene: TRBJ1-2; abundance: -; CDR3nt: TGTGCCAGCAGCTTAGCGCCAAGAGGACAGGGGTCTGGCTACACCTTC; CDR3aa: CASSLAPRGQGSGYTF
v_gene: TRBV5-1; d_gene: -; j_gene: TRBJ2-7; abundance: once; CDR3nt: TGCGCCAGCAGCTTGGTCGCAGCGAACTACGAGCAGTACTTC; CDR3aa: CASSLVAANYEQYF
v_gene: TRBV5-1; d_gene: -; j_gene: TRBJ1-6; abundance: -; CDR3nt: TGCGCCAGCAGCTTATCGGTTAATTCACCCCTCCACTTT; CDR3aa: CASSLSVNSPLHF
v_gene: TRBV27; d_gene: -; j_gene: TRBJ1-5; abundance: once; CDR3nt: TGTGCCAGCAGTTTTACTTCGGTTCAGCCCCAGCATTTT; CDR3aa: CASSFTSVQPQHF
v_gene: TRBV19; d_gene: -; j_gene: TRBJ1-5; abundance: -; CDR3nt: TGTGCCAGTAGCTTGGGACCTGGACAGCGCAATCAGCCCCAGCATTTT; CDR3aa: CASSLGPGQRNQPQHF
v_gene: TRBV10-2; d_gene: -; j_gene: TRBJ2-3; abundance: -; CDR3nt: TGCGCCAGCAGTGAGTTGGTTACGCAGTATTTT; CDR3aa: CASSELVTQYF
v_gene: TRBV6-1; d_gene: -; j_gene: TRBJ2-7; abundance: -; CDR3nt: TGTGCCAGCAGCGGAGAGGCGGCCCCCTACGAGCAGTACTTC; CDR3aa: CASSGEAAPYEQYF
v_gene: TRBV2; d_gene: TRBD1; j_gene: TRBJ2-7; abundance: -; CDR3nt: TGTGCCAGCAGCGAGATCCTCCGGACAGGGAGCTACGAGCAGTACTTC; CDR3aa: CASSEILRTGSYEQYF
v_gene: TRBV18; d_gene: -; j_gene: TRBJ2-7; abundance: -; CDR3nt: TGTGCCAGCTCACCAGAACAGGCCTCCTACGAGCAGTACTTC; CDR3aa: CASSPEQASYEQYF
v_gene: TRBV18; d_gene: -; j_gene: TRBJ1-1; abundance: -; CDR3nt: TGTGCCAGCTCGTCACAGGGAACCGTCTCCTTTCCAGTGAACACTGAAGCTTTCTTT; CDR3aa: CASSSQGTVSFPVNTEAFF
v_gene: TRBV5-1; d_gene: TRBD1; j_gene: TRBJ2-7; abundance: -; CDR3nt: TGCGCCAGCAGCTTCTCCGGGACAGGGGGCAAGTACGAGCAGTACTTC; CDR3aa: CASSFSGTGGKYEQYF
v_gene: TRBV19; d_gene: TRBD2; j_gene: TRBJ2-2; abundance: -; CDR3nt: TGTGCCAGTAGTATTTATCCGGGACTAGGCAACACCGGGGAGCTGTTTTTT; CDR3aa: CASSIYPGLGNTGELFF
v_gene: TRBV6-5; d_gene: TRBD1; j_gene: TRBJ1-2; abundance: -; CDR3nt: TGTGCCAGCAGTCAACAGGGGGCGGGCGGCTACACCTTC; CDR3aa: CASSQQGAGGYTF
v_gene: TRBV13; d_gene: TRBD1; j_gene: TRBJ1-1; abundance: -; CDR3nt: TGTGCCAGCAGCCTCCACAGGGGGCAAGCTTTCTTT; CDR3aa: CASSLHRGQAFF
v_gene: TRBV25-1; d_gene: -; j_gene: TRBJ2-1; abundance: -; CDR3nt: TGTGGGACGGCGTTTTACAATGAGCAGTTCTTC; CDR3aa: CGTAFYNEQFF
v_gene: TRBV18; d_gene: TRBD1; j_gene: TRBJ2-7; abundance: -; CDR3nt: TGTGCCAGCTCACCAGCACAGGGGGCCGACGAGCAGTACTTC; CDR3aa: CASSPAQGADEQYF
v_gene: TRBV29-1; d_gene: TRBD1; j_gene: TRBJ2-5; abundance: -; CDR3nt: TGCAGCGTTGACGAGGACAGGCGACCCCAAGAGACCCAGTACTTC; CDR3aa: CSVDEDRRPQETQYF
v_gene: TRBV5-1; d_gene: -; j_gene: TRBJ1-6; abundance: once; CDR3nt: TGCGCCAGCAGCTTCAGATCCGATAATTCACCCCTCCACTTT; CDR3aa: CASSFRSDNSPLHF
v_gene: TRBV5-1; d_gene: TRBD1; j_gene: TRBJ1-2; abundance: -; CDR3nt: TGCGCCAGCAGCCCAGGACAGGGACATGACTATGGCTACACCTTC; CDR3aa: CASSPGQGHDYGYTF
v_gene: TRBV5-5; d_gene: TRBD1; j_gene: TRBJ2-7; abundance: -; CDR3nt: TGTGCCAGCAGCTTGGAGGCCGACAGGGAAGAGTACTTC; CDR3aa: CASSLEADREEYF
v_gene: TRBV7-3; d_gene: TRBD1; j_gene: TRBJ2-1; abundance: -; CDR3nt: TGTGCCAGCAGCTTACAGGGGACAGGGGCGGCGGGTGAGCAGTTCTTC; CDR3aa: CASSLQGTGAAGEQFF
v_gene: TRBV27; d_gene: TRBD2; j_gene: TRBJ2-5; abundance: -; CDR3nt: TGTGCCAGCAGGTCAGGGAGGGTAGAGACCCAGTACTTC; CDR3aa: CASRSGRVETQYF
v_gene: TRBV27; d_gene: -; j_gene: TRBJ2-3; abundance: -; CDR3nt: TGTGCCAGCAGTACCTACAGGGCGGAGGGCACAGATACGCAGTATTTT; CDR3aa: CASSTYRAEGTDTQYF